This T cell receptor (beta chain) stems from a study of blood T cell repertoires in COVID-19. In the study overall: Material from acute and convalescent COVID-19 was sourced from the United States, Italy and Spain. The cDNA or gDNA used as material had been derived from T cells, B-cell-depleted T cells, or PBMCs.

In the original workflow: By means of reference gene primer amplification, nucleated cell counts were estimated. TCRdb keeps only in-frame clones here, not all; method: immunoSEQ multiplex PCR. The V and J calls and clone size come from that table; D and trimming were worked out from the DNA. Counted here are some 350,000 clones, more than 85% occurring once; the ten biggest clones make up 2.5% to 3.5%. The specimen sequenced was peripheral blood. The sequence was collected from a human donor in a cohort sampled during active COVID-19.

The CDR3 DNA reads TGTGCCAGCAGGGGGACTAGCGCCGACTATGAGCAGTTCTTC. This codes for CASRGTSADYEQFF. The chain has TRBV2 and TRBJ2-1, with 10 bases matching TRBD2. V was pared by 6 bases and J by 8 bases, with 7 bases of the junction left unmatched. In germline, CDR1 is SNHLY, CDR2 FYNNEI. This CDR3 contains 14 residues. Full variable domain (missing parts from reference TRBV2 and TRBJ2-1): EPEVTQTPSHQVTQMGQEVILRCVPISNHLYFYWYRQILGQKVEFLVSFYNNEISEKSEIFDDQFSVERPDGSNFTLKIRSTKLEDSAMYFCASRGTSADYEQFFGPGTRLTVL.